These 8 T cell receptor beta chains share one sample of origin, sequenced in a study of T-cell memory formation after mild COVID-19 listed by TCRdb under 2021. Receptor amplification or capture employed 5' RACE. Sequenced using an Illumina NovaSeq 6000. TCRdb took the public reads, trimmed them with fastp at Q25, ran MiXCR for clone calling and kept in-frame beta chains. All rows with the same CDR3 protein become a single entry with the most common DNA and genes. For this sample there are about 560,000 distinct CDR3 sequences; 20% to 25% appear just once. Jointly, the top ten make up around 9.2% of the sample. The specimen sequenced was PBMCs or a T cell subset sorted from them (not recorded which). All receptors derive from an adult woman who had mild COVID-19 (a few samples of this study predate the infection). The sample titles of this study are shuffled in the database, so cell type and time point are left out; the donor was told from shared clones.

V gene TRBV19 combines with J gene TRBJ1-1, with 7 bases lining up with TRBD1. Looked up from germline, CDR1 is LNHDA and CDR2 is SQIVND (reference sequence). The CDR3 runs 17 residues. After removal of 4 bases from V and 3 bases from J, the junction contained 14 bases not matched to a gene. DNA for the CDR3: TGTGCCAGTAGTAAGGGGTCTCCAGGGGGGTTAGACACTGAAGCTTTCTTT. Its protein product is CASSKGSPGGLDTEAFF.

This clonotype was observed a handful of times. V is TRBV3-1 and J is TRBJ1-2, with D uncertain. V was shortened by 5 bases and J by 4 bases, with 11 bases between the two germline ends. CDR1 LGHDT and CDR2 YNNKEL come from the germline V gene (reference sequence). CDR3 length: 13 amino acids. DNA for the CDR3: TGTGCCAGCAGCAGAGAGGAATCCTATGGCTACACCTTC. Amino acid sequence: CASSREESYGYTF.

There are a few counts of this clonotype. The chain has TRBV11-1 and TRBJ2-7; 8 nucleotides agree with TRBD2. The trim removed 3 bases at V and 5 bases at J, leaving 9 bases unmatched. CDR1 SGHAT and CDR2 FQDESV come from the germline V gene (reference sequence). This CDR3 region has 15 residues. The CDR3 DNA sequence: TGTGCCAGCAGCTTCGGGGGGGGCCTTGCCCACGAGCAGTACTTC. Encoded protein: CASSFGGGLAHEQYF.

The V gene is TRBV12-3 or TRBV12-4, the J gene TRBJ2-7; D unclear. This CDR3 contains 13 residues. Trimming removed 3 bases at V and 3 bases at J, with 9 bases between. DNA of the CDR3: TGTGCCAGCAGTTTGGGCTATCGCTACGAGCAGTACTTC. Its translation: CASSLGYRYEQYF.

The chain recombines TRBV12-3 or TRBV12-4 with TRBJ1-2; 7 nucleotides align to TRBD1. V shed 5 bases and J 6 bases; nucleotides not matched to a gene: 9. The CDR3 covers 14 residues. The CDR3 sequence: CASSPDRASHGYTF. The CDR3, as DNA: TGTGCCAGCAGTCCCGACAGGGCGTCTCATGGCTACACCTTC.

A few counts support this clonotype. The V and J genes are TRBV28 and TRBJ1-2; 7 bases line up with TRBD1. There are 14 residues in the CDR3. Unmatched junction bases numbered 7, after V lost 5 bases and J lost 4 bases. Looked up from germline, CDR1 is MDHEN and CDR2 is SYDVKM. The CDR3 reads CASSPMTGPYGYTF. The CDR3 DNA sequence: TGTGCCAGCAGTCCTATGACAGGGCCCTATGGCTACACCTTC.

This clonotype has just a few counts. This sequence joins TRBV30 and TRBJ1-1; D possibly corresponds to TRBD1 (5 bases). CDR1 and CDR2 from the germline V gene are GTSNPN and SVGIG (reference sequence). Trimming took 4 bases from V and 6 from J, leaving 15 bases between them. The CDR3 extends over 13 amino acids. The CDR3 DNA reads as TGTGCCTGGACCCCCGGGGGGACGGCTGAAGCTTTCTTT. Translated: CAWTPGGTAEAFF.

This clonotype was counted between two and nine times. The chain couples TRBV12-3 or TRBV12-4 to TRBJ1-1; TRBD1 matches at 9 bases. The V gene end was trimmed by 6 bases and the J gene end by 2 bases; junction bases not matched to a gene: 7. This CDR3 has 15 residues. CDR3 DNA sequence: TGTGCCAGCAGGGGGTACAGGGGGCCAAACACTGAAGCTTTCTTT. This encodes CASRGYRGPNTEAFF.